Listed here are 6 T cell receptor beta chains from one sample, sequenced in a study of cytomegalovirus exposure and HLA in healthy donors. Assay used: immunoSEQ multiplex PCR; TCRdb lists only in-frame clones, some missing. The sample lists 260,000 or so clones; around nine tenths were seen once. The sample consisted of PBMCs. Receptor source: a man aged 18 to 29 in good health and CMV-seronegative.

CDR3 protein: CASSIRPQHF. Written as DNA, the CDR3 is TGTGCCAGCAGTATTAGGCCCCAGCATTTT. The V and J genes are TRBV6-1 and TRBJ1-5; D ambiguous. Germline V gene sequence: CDR1 MNHNS, CDR2 SASEGT. The CDR3 is 10 amino acids. V lost 5 bases to trimming and J lost 9 bases, with 5 bases between them.

This chain uses TRBV11-2 with TRBJ2-7; D is ambiguous. CDR1 and CDR2 (germline): SGHAT, FQNNGV. V lost 2 bases and J lost 2, with 16 bases in between. The CDR3 has 16 amino acids. The DNA of the CDR3 is TGTGCCAGCAGCTTAAGGTTTGACCCCGCGGCCTACGAGCAGTACTTC. This translates into CASSLRFDPAAYEQYF.

The chain combines TRBV28 with TRBJ1-2; weak D call: TRBD1 (6 bases). The CDR3 runs 10 residues. CDR1 MDHEN and CDR2 SYDVKM come from the germline V gene. Trimming left V 10 bases short and J 8 bases short, with 11 bases between. CDR3 in DNA: TGTGCCACCCAGGGGTACGGCTACACCTTC. Translating it yields CATQGYGYTF.

This chain connects TRBV6-5 to TRBJ1-2, with 8 bases matching TRBD1. Germline V gene data show CDR1 as MNHEY and CDR2 as SVGAGI. This CDR3 region has 13 residues. The V segment lost 2 bases and the J segment 14 bases; nucleotides outside the gene matches: 10. CDR3 sequence (DNA): TGTGCCAGCAGTTACCTCTCGGGACAGGCGGCGACCTTC. It encodes CASSYLSGQAATF.

The count of this clone is one. The gene calls are TRBV5-1 and TRBJ2-1; maybe TRBD2 (6 bases). In germline, CDR1 is SGHRS, CDR2 YFSETQ. The ends were cut back, 3 bases at V and 7 bases at J, with 20 bases in the middle. This CDR3 has 16 amino acids. The CDR3 loop reads CASSWGRGRTSNEQFF. The CDR3, as DNA: TGCGCCAGCAGCTGGGGTCGGGGGAGAACATCAAATGAGCAGTTCTTC.

In DNA, the CDR3 is TGTGCCAGCAGCTTAGGAGGGACAGGGGGCGAGGAGACCCAGTACTTC. Translation gives CASSLGGTGGEETQYF. V gene TRBV7-8 combines with J gene TRBJ2-5, with 12 bases that match TRBD1. This CDR3 has 16 residues. Germline values: CDR1 SGHVS, CDR2 FQNEAQ. The junction had 5 bases not matched to a gene; V was cut back by 1 base and J by 5 bases.